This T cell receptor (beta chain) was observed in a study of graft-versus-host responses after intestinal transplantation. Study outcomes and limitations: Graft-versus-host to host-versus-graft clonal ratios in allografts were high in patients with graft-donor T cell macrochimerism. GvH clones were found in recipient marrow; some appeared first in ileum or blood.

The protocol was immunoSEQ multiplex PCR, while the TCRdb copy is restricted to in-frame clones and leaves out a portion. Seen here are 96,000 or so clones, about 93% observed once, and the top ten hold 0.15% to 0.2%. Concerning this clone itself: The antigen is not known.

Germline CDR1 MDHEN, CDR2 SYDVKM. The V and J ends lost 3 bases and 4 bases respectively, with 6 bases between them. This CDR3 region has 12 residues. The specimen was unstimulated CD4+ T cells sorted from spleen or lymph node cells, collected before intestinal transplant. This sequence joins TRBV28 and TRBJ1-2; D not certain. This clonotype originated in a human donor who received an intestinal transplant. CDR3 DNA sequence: TGTGCCAGCAGTTTGAGCCTCTATGGCTACACCTTC. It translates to CASSLSLYGYTF.